The 9 T cell receptor beta chains below come from one sample, sequenced in a study of blood T cell repertoires in COVID-19. Data came from immunoSEQ multiplex PCR; TCRdb stores just in-frame clones and leaves some out. This table holds some 150,000 clones, roughly 86% found once. The specimen sequenced was peripheral blood. Receptor source: an older woman who had recovered from COVID-19.

V is TRBV5-1 and J is TRBJ2-5; weak D call: TRBD2 (6 bases). With 1 base removed from V and 5 bases from J, the gap between germline ends came to 9 bases. CDR1 SGHRS and CDR2 YFSETQ come from the germline V gene. The CDR3 loop spans 13 amino acids. CDR3 loop: CASSLTSLETQYF. The CDR3 coding sequence is TGCGCCAGCAGCTTGACTAGCTTGGAGACCCAGTACTTC.

This chain links TRBV11-2 with TRBJ2-5, with TRBD1 matching 10 bases. CDR3 size: 14 residues. J gave up 2 bases and V 7 bases, and 4 bases lay outside the gene matches. Germline V gene data show CDR1 as SGHAT and CDR2 as FQNNGV. The CDR3 region has the DNA TGTGCCAGCAATCAGGACAGGGGGCAAGAGACCCAGTACTTC. It yields the protein CASNQDRGQETQYF. Full variable domain (rest looked up from reference TRBV11-2 and TRBJ2-5): EAGVAQSPRYKIIEKRQSVAFWCNPISGHATLYWYQQILGQGPKLLIQFQNNGVVDDSQLPKDRFSAERLKGVDSTLKIQPAKLEDSAVYLCASNQDRGQETQYFGPGTRLLVL.

This chain joins TRBV28 and TRBJ2-5, with TRBD2 as a possible D gene (6 bases). Looked up from germline, CDR1 is MDHEN and CDR2 is SYDVKM. V lost 3 bases to trimming and J lost 1 base, with 15 bases between them. The CDR3 runs 16 residues. This CDR3 is CASSLAARAGQETQYF. The CDR3 DNA reads as TGTGCCAGCAGTTTGGCAGCTCGAGCGGGCCAAGAGACCCAGTACTTC.

The J gene is TRBJ2-3, the V gene TRBV5-1; maybe TRBD1 (6 bases). The CDR3 is 16 residues long. Looked up from germline, CDR1 is SGHRS and CDR2 is YFSETQ. Trimming removed 4 bases at V and 5 bases at J, with 20 bases between. The chain's CDR3 is CASSDGISWTVDTQYF. The CDR3 DNA reads as TGCGCCAGCAGCGACGGGATCTCGTGGACAGTAGATACGCAGTATTTT. The full variable domain, its missing parts supplied by reference TRBV5-1 and TRBJ2-3, is KAGVTQTPRYLIKTRGQQVTLSCSPISGHRSVSWYQQTPGQGLQFLFEYFSETQRNKGNFPGRFSGRQFSNSRSEMNVSTLELGDSALYLCASSDGISWTVDTQYFGPGTRLTVL.

V and J are TRBV24-1 and TRBJ2-5, with 10 nucleotides matching TRBD2. V trimming: 4 bases; J trimming: 3 bases; junction bases outside the gene matches: 4. The CDR3 contains 15 residues. CDR1 is KGHDR and CDR2 is SFDVKD in the germline V gene. CDR3 residues: CATSEWTSGKETQYF. For the CDR3, the DNA is TGTGCCACCAGTGAGTGGACTAGCGGCAAAGAGACCCAGTACTTC.

The V and J genes are TRBV7-6 and TRBJ1-3, with a weak D call TRBD1 (6 bases). V was pared by 1 base and J by 0 bases, with 10 bases between. The CDR3 sequence is 16 residues long. Germline assignment: CDR1 SGHVS and CDR2 FNYEAQ. The CDR3 loop reads CASSLDGGSSGNTIYF. The CDR3 DNA sequence: TGTGCCAGCAGCTTAGATGGGGGCAGCTCTGGAAACACCATATATTTT. Filled out from reference TRBV7-6 and TRBJ1-3, the complete variable domain reads GAGVSQSPRYKVTKRGQDVALRCDPISGHVSLYWYRQALGQGPEFLTYFNYEAQQDKSGLPNDRFSAERPEGSISTLTIQRTEQRDSAMYRCASSLDGGSSGNTIYFGEGSWLTVV.

The V call is TRBV5-1, the J call TRBJ2-1, with TRBD1 identical over 8 bases. The CDR3 is 13 amino acids. After removal of 5 bases from V and 10 bases from J, the junction contained 8 bases not matched to a gene. The V gene's germline CDR1 is SGHRS and CDR2 YFSETQ. The chain's CDR3 is CASSLGQGREQFF. CDR3 sequence (DNA): TGCGCCAGCAGTCTTGGACAGGGACGGGAGCAGTTCTTC.

The chain combines TRBV5-1 with TRBJ1-6; no definite D call. Germline V gives CDR1 SGHRS, CDR2 YFSETQ. This CDR3 contains 16 residues. The V end lost 2 bases, the J end lost 7 bases, and 16 bases lay between the germline ends. The CDR3 DNA reads TGCGCCAGCAGCTTCTCCCCGGGAACACCGAATTCACCCCTCCACTTT. Translation gives CASSFSPGTPNSPLHF.

Turning to this clone: One end of the junction fails to match germline, which may point to a read error. The rearrangement joins TRBV12-3 or TRBV12-4 to TRBJ1-1; D is undetermined. The CDR3 loop spans 11 amino acids. Here the CDR3 reads CASSLRGSLGF. The CDR3 DNA reads TGTGCCAGCAGTTTGCGGGGTTCGCTCGGCTTT.